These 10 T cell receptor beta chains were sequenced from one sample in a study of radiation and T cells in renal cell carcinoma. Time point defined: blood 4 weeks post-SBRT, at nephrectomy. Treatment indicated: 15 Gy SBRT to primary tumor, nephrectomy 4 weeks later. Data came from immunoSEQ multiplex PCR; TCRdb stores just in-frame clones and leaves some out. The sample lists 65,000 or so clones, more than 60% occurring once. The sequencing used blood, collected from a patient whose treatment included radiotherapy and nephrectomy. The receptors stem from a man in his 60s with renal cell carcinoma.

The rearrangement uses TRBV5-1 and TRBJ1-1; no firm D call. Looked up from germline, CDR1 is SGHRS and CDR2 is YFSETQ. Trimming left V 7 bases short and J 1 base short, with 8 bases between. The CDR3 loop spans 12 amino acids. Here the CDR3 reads CASGRQNTEAFF. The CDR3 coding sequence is TGCGCCAGCGGAAGACAGAACACTGAAGCTTTCTTT.

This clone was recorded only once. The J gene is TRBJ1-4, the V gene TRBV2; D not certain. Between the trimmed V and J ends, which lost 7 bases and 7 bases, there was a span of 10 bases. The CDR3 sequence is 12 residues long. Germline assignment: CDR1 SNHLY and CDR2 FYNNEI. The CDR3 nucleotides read TGTGCCAGCAAGGAAGGCGTTGAAAAACTGTTTTTT. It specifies CASKEGVEKLFF.

CDR3 in DNA: TGTGCCAGCAGCTTGGTTAATGGTCTCATCCGGAGGACTGAAGCTTTCTTT. Translating it yields CASSLVNGLIRRTEAFF. The chain carries TRBV5-4 and TRBJ1-1; D unresolved. CDR1 is SGHNT, CDR2 YYREEE, per germline (reference sequence). Trimming shortened V by 0 bases and J by 5 bases, and 20 bases separated the two germline ends. The CDR3 extends over 17 amino acids.

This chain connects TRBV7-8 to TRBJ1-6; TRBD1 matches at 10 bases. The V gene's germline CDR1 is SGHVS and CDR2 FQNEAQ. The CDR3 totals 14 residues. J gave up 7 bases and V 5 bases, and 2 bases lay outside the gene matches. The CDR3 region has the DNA TGTGCCAGCAGCGAGGACAGGGGGAATTCACCCCTCCACTTT. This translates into CASSEDRGNSPLHF.

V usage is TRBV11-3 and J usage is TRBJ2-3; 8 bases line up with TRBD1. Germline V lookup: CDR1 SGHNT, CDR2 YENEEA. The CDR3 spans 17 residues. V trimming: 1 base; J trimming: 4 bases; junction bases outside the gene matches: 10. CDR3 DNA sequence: TGTGCCAGCAGCTTAGGTCGTGGGGCGGGACAGGCAGATACGCAGTATTTT. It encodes CASSLGRGAGQADTQYF.

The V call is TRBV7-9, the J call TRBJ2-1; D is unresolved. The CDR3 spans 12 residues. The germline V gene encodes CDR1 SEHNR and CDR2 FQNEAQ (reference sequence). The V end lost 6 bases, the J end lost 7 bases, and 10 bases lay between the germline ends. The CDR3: CASSFLWNEQFF. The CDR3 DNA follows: TGTGCCAGCAGTTTCCTGTGGAATGAGCAGTTCTTC.

CDR3 protein: CASSFGSGANNEQFF. Written as DNA, the CDR3 is TGTGCCAGCAGCTTCGGGTCAGGGGCGAACAATGAGCAGTTCTTC. This chain links TRBV11-3 with TRBJ2-1; D may be TRBD1 (6 bases). V dropped 3 bases and J dropped 5 bases, with 14 bases sitting between them. From germline, CDR1 is SGHNT and CDR2 YENEEA. The CDR3 has 15 amino acids. The whole variable domain, filled in from reference TRBV11-3 and TRBJ2-1, reads EAGVVQSPRYKIIEKKQPVAFWCNPISGHNTLYWYLQNLGQGPELLIRYENEEAVDDSQLPKDRFSAERLKGVDSTLKIQPAELGDSAVYLCASSFGSGANNEQFFGPGTRLTVL.

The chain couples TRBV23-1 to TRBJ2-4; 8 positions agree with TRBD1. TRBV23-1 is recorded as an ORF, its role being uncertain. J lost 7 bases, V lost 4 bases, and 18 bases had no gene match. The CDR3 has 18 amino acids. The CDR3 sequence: CASSRPPRQGLSRNIQYF. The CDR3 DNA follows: TGCGCCAGCAGTCGCCCCCCGCGACAGGGGCTTTCTCGGAACATTCAGTACTTC.

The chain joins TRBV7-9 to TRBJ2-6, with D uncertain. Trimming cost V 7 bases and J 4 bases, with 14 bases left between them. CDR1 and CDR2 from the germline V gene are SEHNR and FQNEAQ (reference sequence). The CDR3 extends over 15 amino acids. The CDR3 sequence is CASTPFPWGANVLTF. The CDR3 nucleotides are TGTGCCAGCACCCCCTTCCCGTGGGGGGCCAACGTCCTGACTTTC.

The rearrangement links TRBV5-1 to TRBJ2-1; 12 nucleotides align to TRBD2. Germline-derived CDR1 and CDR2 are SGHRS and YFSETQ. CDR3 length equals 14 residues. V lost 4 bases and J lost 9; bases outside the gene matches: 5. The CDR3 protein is CASSRGLAGSEQFF. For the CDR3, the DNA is TGCGCCAGCAGCCGTGGACTAGCGGGAAGTGAGCAGTTCTTC.